These 20 T cell receptor beta chains originate from one sample sequenced in a study of blood T cell repertoires in COVID-19. Repertoires were generated with immunoSEQ multiplex PCR, while TCRdb's copy carries only in-frame clones and drops some. The sample consists of 150,000 to 200,000 clones, roughly 91% of them appearing once. Material: peripheral blood. These receptors all stem from a man between 35 and 55 years old with active or convalescent COVID-19.

This clone was picked up one time. V and J are TRBV2 and TRBJ1-1; TRBD1 aligns across 8 bases. CDR3 length: 14 amino acids. CDR1 SNHLY and CDR2 FYNNEI come from the germline V gene. V trimming: 6 bases; J trimming: 5 bases; junction bases outside the gene matches: 8. CDR3 loop: CASRSTGGWTEAFF. DNA of the CDR3: TGTGCCAGCAGGTCAACAGGGGGGTGGACTGAAGCTTTCTTT.

This chain uses TRBV18 with TRBJ1-1; 7 bases match TRBD1. This CDR3 has 15 amino acids. Trimming cost V 3 bases and J 1 base; bases outside gene matches: 5. Germline CDR1 reads KGHSH; CDR2 reads LQKENI. DNA of the CDR3: TGTGCCAGCTCACCCCGGGACAGACAGAACACTGAAGCTTTCTTT. It yields the protein CASSPRDRQNTEAFF.

V is TRBV11-2 and J is TRBJ1-2; no firm D call. Germline V gene sequence: CDR1 SGHAT, CDR2 FQNNGV. Trimming pared 5 bases from V and 2 bases from J, leaving 12 bases between. The CDR3 is made up of 14 amino acids. The CDR3, as DNA: TGTGCCAGCAGCCCCGGTGGCGGAAACTATGGCTACACCTTC. Translating gives CASSPGGGNYGYTF.

The gene calls are TRBV6-5 and TRBJ1-6; D is perhaps TRBD1 (6 bases). V lost 2 bases and J lost 2, with 10 bases in between. In germline, CDR1 is MNHEY, CDR2 SVGAGI. The CDR3 length is 16 residues. Here the CDR3 reads CASSYGGNPYNSPLHF. DNA of the CDR3: TGTGCCAGCAGTTACGGGGGCAATCCCTATAATTCACCCCTCCACTTT.

The CDR3 nucleotides read TGTGCCAGCAGTTACACCAGGGGGTCTGAAGCTTTCTTT. This encodes CASSYTRGSEAFF. The rearrangement joins TRBV6-2 or TRBV6-3 to TRBJ1-1, with 7 nucleotides matching TRBD1. Trimming removed 2 bases from V and 6 bases from J; junction bases left unmatched: 3. The CDR3 extends over 13 amino acids. Germline lookup yields CDR1 MNHEY and CDR2 SVGEGT.

This chain links TRBV27 with TRBJ2-7; D ambiguous. The V and J ends lost 4 bases and 5 bases respectively, with 12 bases between them. CDR1 and CDR2 (germline): MNHEY, SMNVEV (reference sequence). CDR3 size: 13 residues. The CDR3 here is CASSSLGSNEQYF. As DNA, the CDR3 is TGTGCCAGCAGTTCACTCGGGTCCAACGAGCAGTACTTC.

The chain combines TRBV3-1 (or the pseudogene TRBV3-2) with TRBJ2-7; tentatively, D is TRBD1 (5 bases). The germline V and J ends were trimmed by 4 bases and 5 bases, with 9 bases remaining between them. The CDR3 is 12 residues long. Germline values: CDR1 LGHDT, CDR2 YNNKEL (reference sequence). The CDR3 loop is CASSLRENEQYF. For the CDR3, the DNA is TGTGCCAGCAGCCTCAGGGAAAACGAGCAGTACTTC.

The table lists this clone with a count of one. This chain links TRBV13 with TRBJ2-3; 7 bases match TRBD2. J lost 2 bases, V lost 0 bases, and 2 bases had no gene match. The V gene's germline CDR1 is PRHDT and CDR2 FYEKMQ (reference sequence). The CDR3 has 15 amino acids. The CDR3 here is CASSLGRDYTDTQYF. The CDR3 nucleotides are TGTGCCAGCAGCTTAGGTCGGGACTACACAGATACGCAGTATTTT.

The chain employs TRBV30 and TRBJ2-5, with TRBD2 matching 9 bases. This CDR3 contains 17 residues. Germline V gene sequence: CDR1 GTSNPN, CDR2 SVGIG (reference sequence). V lost 0 bases and J lost 4; bases outside the gene matches: 12. CDR3 protein: CAWSVPLAGHSRETQYF. The CDR3 DNA reads TGTGCCTGGAGTGTCCCACTAGCGGGTCACTCCCGAGAGACCCAGTACTTC.

This clone was counted a single time. V gene TRBV10-3 combines with J gene TRBJ1-4; a possible D gene is TRBD1 (5 bases). The CDR3 has 13 residues. V was pared by 10 bases and J by 6 bases, with 15 bases between. CDR1 is ENHRY, CDR2 SYGVKD, per germline. CDR3 coding DNA: TGTGCCACCGGGAGGACACGGGATGAAAAACTGTTTTTT. It specifies CATGRTRDEKLFF.

The V call is TRBV28, the J call TRBJ2-1; 8 nucleotides match TRBD1. Germline CDR1 MDHEN, CDR2 SYDVKM. Trimming at V came to 2 bases and at J to 4 bases, leaving 13 bases not matched to a gene. The CDR3 is 18 residues long. As DNA, the CDR3 is TGTGCCAGCAGTTTACCGGCGGCGTGGACAGGGATATACAATGAGCAGTTCTTC. Protein: CASSLPAAWTGIYNEQFF. Variable domain in full (rest from reference TRBV28 and TRBJ2-1): DVKVTQSSRYLVKRTGEKVFLECVQDMDHENMFWYRQDPGLGLRLIYFSYDVKMKEKGDIPEGYSVSREKKERFSLILESASTNQTSMYLCASSLPAAWTGIYNEQFFGPGTRLTVL.

V and J are TRBV3-1 (or the pseudogene TRBV3-2) and TRBJ2-3; 10 nucleotides agree with TRBD2. The length of the CDR3 is 15 residues. Germline CDR1 is LGHDT and CDR2 is YNNKEL (reference sequence). After removal of 1 base from V and 5 bases from J, the junction contained 3 bases not matched to a gene. CDR3 sequence (DNA): TGTGCCAGCAGCCAAGTTCTAGCGGGGGTAGATACGCAGTATTTT. Translation gives CASSQVLAGVDTQYF.

This clone is a singleton in its sample. The chain is built from TRBV30 and TRBJ1-1; D is perhaps TRBD1 (5 bases). CDR3 length equals 15 residues. Trimming removed 1 base at V and 3 bases at J, with 15 bases between. The V gene's germline CDR1 is GTSNPN and CDR2 SVGIG (reference sequence). In nucleotides, the CDR3 is TGTGCCTGGAGTGCCCGGGGCGGGGCGTACACTGAAGCTTTCTTT. Encoded protein: CAWSARGGAYTEAFF. Complete variable domain (other parts from reference TRBV30 and TRBJ1-1): SQTIHQWPATLVQPVGSPLSLECTVEGTSNPNLYWYRQAAGRGLQLLFYSVGIGQISSEVPQNLSASRPQDRQFILSSKKLLLSDSGFYLCAWSARGGAYTEAFFGQGTRLTVV.

Here the CDR3 DNA reads TGCGCCAGCAGCCCCGAGGTTTACAGAGACAGCTCCTACGAGCAGTACTTC. This translates into CASSPEVYRDSSYEQYF. The chain combines TRBV5-1 with TRBJ2-7; a possible D gene is TRBD1 (5 bases). The CDR3 consists of 17 residues. Germline values: CDR1 SGHRS, CDR2 YFSETQ. Trimming removed 4 bases at V and 0 bases at J, with 20 bases between.

V gene TRBV19 combines with J gene TRBJ1-1; a possible D gene is TRBD1 (6 bases). CDR1 LNHDA and CDR2 SQIVND come from the germline V gene (reference sequence). V was clipped by 5 bases and J by 3 bases, with 19 bases between them. The CDR3 covers 16 residues. This CDR3 is CASSYLREAGDTEAFF. In nucleotides, the CDR3 is TGTGCCAGTAGTTATTTGAGAGAGGCAGGGGACACTGAAGCTTTCTTT.

This chain links TRBV3-1 (or the pseudogene TRBV3-2) with TRBJ1-5; 8 bases map to TRBD1. The V segment lost 1 base and the J segment 7 bases; nucleotides outside the gene matches: 12. Germline assignment: CDR1 LGHDT and CDR2 YNNKEL (reference sequence). The CDR3 consists of 17 residues. CDR3 sequence reads: CASSQVFPTGVRQPQHF. CDR3 coding DNA: TGTGCCAGCAGCCAAGTATTTCCGACAGGGGTGAGGCAGCCCCAGCATTTT.

The V call is TRBV6-5, the J call TRBJ2-2; D gene ambiguous. There are 15 residues in the CDR3. Per germline, CDR1 MNHEY and CDR2 SVGAGI. The ends were cut back, 8 bases at V and 1 base at J, with 14 bases in the middle. CDR3 sequence (DNA): TGTGCCAGCTCCCGTTATGTACAGAACACCGGGGAGCTGTTTTTT. It encodes CASSRYVQNTGELFF.

J is TRBJ2-2 and V is TRBV7-2; D unclear. The germline CDR1 and CDR2 sequences are SGHTA and FQGNSA. V shed 2 bases and J shed 8 bases, with 9 bases lying between them. This CDR3 has 13 residues. The CDR3 coding sequence is TGTGCCAGCAGCTTAAATAGTCTGGGGGAGCTGTTTTTT. The encoded protein is CASSLNSLGELFF. Complete variable domain (other parts from reference TRBV7-2 and TRBJ2-2): GAGVSQSPSNKVTEKGKDVELRCDPISGHTALYWYRQSLGQGLEFLIYFQGNSAPDKSGLPSDRFSAERTGGSVSTLTIQRTQQEDSAVYLCASSLNSLGELFFGEGSRLTVL.

The chain joins TRBV5-1 to TRBJ2-1; 8 nucleotides align to TRBD2. J was trimmed by 7 bases and V by 0 bases; bases with no gene match: 12. The CDR3 contains 17 residues. Germline CDR1 is SGHRS and CDR2 is YFSETQ. DNA for the CDR3: TGCGCCAGCAGCTTGGTCCTGGGACGTTCGGGGGGGAATGAGCAGTTCTTC. Amino acids: CASSLVLGRSGGNEQFF.

The gene calls are TRBV5-1 and TRBJ1-1, with unresolved D. CDR3 size: 14 residues. The V gene lost 0 bases and the J gene lost 0 bases, with 6 bases spanning the gap. The germline V gene encodes CDR1 SGHRS and CDR2 YFSETQ. CDR3 region: CASSLASVNTEAFF. DNA for the CDR3: TGCGCCAGCAGCTTGGCCTCAGTGAACACTGAAGCTTTCTTT.